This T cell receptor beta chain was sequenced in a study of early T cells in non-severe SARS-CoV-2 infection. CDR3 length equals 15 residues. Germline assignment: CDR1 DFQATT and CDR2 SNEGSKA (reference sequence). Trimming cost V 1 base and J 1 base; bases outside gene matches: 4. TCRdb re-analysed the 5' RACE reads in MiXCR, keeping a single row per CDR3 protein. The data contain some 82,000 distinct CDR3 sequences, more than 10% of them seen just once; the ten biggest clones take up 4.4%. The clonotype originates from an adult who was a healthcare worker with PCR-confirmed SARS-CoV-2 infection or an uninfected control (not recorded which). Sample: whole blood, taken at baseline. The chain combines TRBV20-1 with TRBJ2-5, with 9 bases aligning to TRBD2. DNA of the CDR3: TGCAGTGCTAGAGTTAGCGGGGGCCTCCAAGAGACCCAGTACTTC. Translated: CSARVSGGLQETQYF.